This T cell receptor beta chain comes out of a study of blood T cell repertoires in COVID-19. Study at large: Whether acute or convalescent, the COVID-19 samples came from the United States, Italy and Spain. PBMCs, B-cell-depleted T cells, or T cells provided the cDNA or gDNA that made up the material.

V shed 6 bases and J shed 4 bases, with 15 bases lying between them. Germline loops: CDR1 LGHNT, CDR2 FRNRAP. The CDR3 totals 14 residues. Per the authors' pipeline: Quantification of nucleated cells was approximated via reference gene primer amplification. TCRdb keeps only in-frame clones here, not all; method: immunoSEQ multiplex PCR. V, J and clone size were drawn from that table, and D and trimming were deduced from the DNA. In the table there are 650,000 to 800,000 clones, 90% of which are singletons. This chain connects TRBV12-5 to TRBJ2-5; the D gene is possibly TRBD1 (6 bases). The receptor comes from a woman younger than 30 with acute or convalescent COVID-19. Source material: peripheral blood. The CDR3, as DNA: TGTGCTAGTGGACCGGGGACACCGGGAGAGACCCAGTACTTC. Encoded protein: CASGPGTPGETQYF. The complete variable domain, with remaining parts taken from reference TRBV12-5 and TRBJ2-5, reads DARVTQTPRHKVTEMGQEVTMRCQPILGHNTVFWYRQTMMQGLELLAYFRNRAPLDDSGMPKDRFSAEMPDATLATLKIQPSEPRDSAVYFCASGPGTPGETQYFGPGTRLLVL.